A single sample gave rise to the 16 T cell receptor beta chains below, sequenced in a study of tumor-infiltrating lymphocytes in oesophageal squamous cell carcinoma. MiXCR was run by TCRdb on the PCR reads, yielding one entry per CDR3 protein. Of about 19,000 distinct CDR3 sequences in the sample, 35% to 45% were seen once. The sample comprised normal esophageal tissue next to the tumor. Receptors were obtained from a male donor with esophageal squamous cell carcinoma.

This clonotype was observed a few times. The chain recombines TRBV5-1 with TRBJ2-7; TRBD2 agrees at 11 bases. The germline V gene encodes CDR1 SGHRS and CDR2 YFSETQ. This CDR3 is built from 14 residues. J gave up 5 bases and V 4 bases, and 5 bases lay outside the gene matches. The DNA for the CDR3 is TGCGCCAGCAGCAGCGGGACTAGCGGAAACGAGCAGTACTTC. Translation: CASSSGTSGNEQYF.

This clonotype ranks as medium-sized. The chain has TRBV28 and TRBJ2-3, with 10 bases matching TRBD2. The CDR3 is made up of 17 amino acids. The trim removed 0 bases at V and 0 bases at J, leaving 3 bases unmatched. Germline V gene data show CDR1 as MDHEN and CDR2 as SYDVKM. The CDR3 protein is CASSLWPSGSSTDTQYF. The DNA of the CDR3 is TGTGCCAGCAGTTTATGGCCTAGCGGGAGTAGCACAGATACGCAGTATTTT.

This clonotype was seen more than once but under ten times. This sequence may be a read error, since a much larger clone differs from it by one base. CDR3 in amino acids: CASGDRVAYEQFF. CDR3 coding DNA: TGTGCCAGTGGGGACAGGGTAGCCTACGAGCAGTTCTTC. This sequence joins TRBV2 and TRBJ2-4, with 9 bases lining up with TRBD1. Matching the DNA end better, TRBJ2-1 makes the J call doubtful. CDR1 is SNHLY and CDR2 is FYNNEI in the germline V gene. CDR3 length equals 13 residues.

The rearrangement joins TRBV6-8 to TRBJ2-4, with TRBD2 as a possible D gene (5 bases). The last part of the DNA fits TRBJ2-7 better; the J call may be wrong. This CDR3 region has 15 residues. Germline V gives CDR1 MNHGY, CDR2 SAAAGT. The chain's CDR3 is CASKREDSTLYEQYF. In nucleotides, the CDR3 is TGTGCCAGCAAGCGTGAGGACTCGACCCTTTACGAGCAGTACTTC.

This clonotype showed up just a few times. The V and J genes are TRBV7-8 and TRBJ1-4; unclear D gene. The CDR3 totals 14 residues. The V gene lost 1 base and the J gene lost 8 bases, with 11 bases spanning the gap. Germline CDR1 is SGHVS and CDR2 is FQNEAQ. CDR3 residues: CASSLGAGLEKLFF. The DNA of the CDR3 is TGTGCCAGCAGCTTAGGGGCGGGGTTGGAAAAACTGTTTTTT.

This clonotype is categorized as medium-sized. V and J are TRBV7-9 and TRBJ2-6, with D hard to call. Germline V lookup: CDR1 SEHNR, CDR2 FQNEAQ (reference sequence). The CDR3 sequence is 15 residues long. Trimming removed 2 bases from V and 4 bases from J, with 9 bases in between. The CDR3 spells CASSLIGLGANVLTF. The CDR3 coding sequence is TGTGCCAGCAGCTTAATAGGGTTAGGGGCCAACGTCCTGACTTTC.

The CDR3 DNA is TGCAGTGCCCTGACTAGCTTCCGAGGCCCAGATACGCAGTATTTT. Residues: CSALTSFRGPDTQYF. The rearrangement links TRBV20-1 to TRBJ2-3; TRBD2 aligns across 7 bases. The CDR3 consists of 15 residues. J gave up 4 bases and V 6 bases, and 13 bases lay outside the gene matches. Germline V gives CDR1 DFQATT, CDR2 SNEGSKA (reference sequence).

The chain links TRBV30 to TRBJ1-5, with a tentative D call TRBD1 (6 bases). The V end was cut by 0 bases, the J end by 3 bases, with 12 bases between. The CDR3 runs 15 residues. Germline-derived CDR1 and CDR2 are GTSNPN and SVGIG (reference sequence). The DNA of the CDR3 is TGTGCCTGGAGTGTAGGGGGGAATCTCAATCAGCCCCAGCATTTT. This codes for CAWSVGGNLNQPQHF.

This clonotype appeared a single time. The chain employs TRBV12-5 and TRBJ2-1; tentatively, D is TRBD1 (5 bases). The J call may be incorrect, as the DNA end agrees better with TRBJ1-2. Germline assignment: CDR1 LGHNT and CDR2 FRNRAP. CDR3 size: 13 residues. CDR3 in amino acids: CASGLGGGRGYTF. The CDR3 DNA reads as TGTGCTAGTGGCTTAGGCGGGGGTCGGGGCTACACCTTC.

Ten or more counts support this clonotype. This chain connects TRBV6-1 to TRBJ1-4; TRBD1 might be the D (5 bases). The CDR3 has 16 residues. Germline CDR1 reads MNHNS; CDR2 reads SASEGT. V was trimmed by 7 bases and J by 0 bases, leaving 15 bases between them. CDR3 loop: CASKRDSTPTNEKLFF. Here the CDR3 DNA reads TGTGCCAGCAAACGGGACTCCACTCCAACTAATGAAAAACTGTTTTTT.

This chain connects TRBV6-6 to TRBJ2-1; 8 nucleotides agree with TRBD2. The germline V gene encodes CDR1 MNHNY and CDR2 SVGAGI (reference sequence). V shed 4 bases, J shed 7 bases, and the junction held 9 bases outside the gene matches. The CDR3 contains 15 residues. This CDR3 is CASSLTLAGGNEQFF. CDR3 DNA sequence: TGTGCCAGCAGTTTGACCCTAGCGGGTGGTAATGAGCAGTTCTTC.

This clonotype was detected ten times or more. The CDR3 protein is CASSLGTGVYNEQFF. The DNA of the CDR3 is TGCGCCAGCAGCTTAGGGACAGGGGTCTACAATGAGCAGTTCTTC. V and J are TRBV5-1 and TRBJ2-1; TRBD1 matches at 10 bases. CDR1 SGHRS and CDR2 YFSETQ come from the germline V gene. V shed 2 bases and J 3 bases; nucleotides not matched to a gene: 2. The CDR3 has 15 amino acids.

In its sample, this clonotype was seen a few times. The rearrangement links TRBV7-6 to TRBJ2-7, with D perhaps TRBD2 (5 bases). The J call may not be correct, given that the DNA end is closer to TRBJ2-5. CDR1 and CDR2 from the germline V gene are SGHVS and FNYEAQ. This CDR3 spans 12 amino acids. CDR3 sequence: CASSRTRETQYF. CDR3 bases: TGTGCCAGCAGCCGGACTCGAGAGACCCAGTACTTC.

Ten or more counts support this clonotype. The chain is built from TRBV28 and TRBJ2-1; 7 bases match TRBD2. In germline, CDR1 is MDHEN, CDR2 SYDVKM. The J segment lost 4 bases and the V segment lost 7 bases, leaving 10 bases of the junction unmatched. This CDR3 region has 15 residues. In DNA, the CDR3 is TGTGCCAGCAACCCTACCGGGACTATTTACAATGAGCAGTTCTTC. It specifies CASNPTGTIYNEQFF.

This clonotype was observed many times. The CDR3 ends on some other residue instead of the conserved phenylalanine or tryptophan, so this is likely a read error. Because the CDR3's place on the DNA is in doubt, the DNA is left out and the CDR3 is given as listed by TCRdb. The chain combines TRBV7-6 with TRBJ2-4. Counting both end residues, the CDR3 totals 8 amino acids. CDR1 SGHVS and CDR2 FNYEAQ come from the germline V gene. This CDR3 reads CASSLFLQ.

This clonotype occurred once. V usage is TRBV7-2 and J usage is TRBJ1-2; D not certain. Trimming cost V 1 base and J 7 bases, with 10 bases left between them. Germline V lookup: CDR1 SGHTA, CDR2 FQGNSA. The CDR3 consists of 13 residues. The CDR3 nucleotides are TGTGCCAGCAGCTTAGTAGGGAATGGTGGCTACACCTTC. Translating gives CASSLVGNGGYTF.